Below, 16 T cell receptor delta chains from the same sample are listed, as sequenced in a study of Vδ1+ human thymocytes. General study results and limits: In the thymus, TRG and TRD repertoires looked highly polyclonal with Gaussian CDR3 lengths.

The template was reverse-transcribed extracted RNA. Multiplex PCR used pooled V-gene forward primers and a constant-region reverse primer to amplify CDR3s. TCRdb re-called clones from the multiplex PCR reads via CATT. Found here are about 75,000 delta-chain clones, approximately 34% of them singletons; the top ten hold under 0.3%. Their specific antigens are unknown. Source material: Vdelta1+ gamma-delta thymocytes from the thymus. Indicated subset: FACS-sorted CD3+ TCRalphabeta- TCRVdelta1+ TCRVdelta2- thymocytes. Receptor source: a boy under two years old who had congenital heart surgery.

Only a few counts were recorded for this clone. The chain employs TRDV1 and TRDJ1; 8 bases agree with TRDD3. Germline CDR1 and CDR2: TSWWSYY and QGS. This CDR3 region has 18 residues. J was trimmed by 0 bases and V by 3 bases; bases with no gene match: 12. In DNA form, the CDR3 reads TGTGCTCTTGGGGACCTCCCGACTGGGGGTCAGTACACCGATAAACTCATCTTT. Its protein is CALGDLPTGGQYTDKLIF.

The chain joins TRDV1 to TRDJ1; D is undetermined. The CDR3 has 18 amino acids. V lost 0 bases and J 0 bases, leaving 17 bases between the germline ends. CDR1 is TSWWSYY and CDR2 is QGS in the germline V gene. The CDR3: CALGELGAGLLYTDKLIF. The DNA of the CDR3 is TGTGCTCTTGGGGAACTAGGGGCGGGACTCCTCTACACCGATAAACTCATCTTT.

The rearrangement uses TRDV1 and TRDJ1; perhaps D is TRDD2 or TRDD3 (5 bases each). Between the trimmed V and J ends, which lost 0 bases and 9 bases, there was a span of 26 bases. The CDR3 is 18 amino acids. Germline lookup yields CDR1 TSWWSYY and CDR2 QGS. The CDR3: CALGELRLRSRDEVELIF. Here the CDR3 DNA reads TGTGCTCTTGGGGAACTTCGCCTACGGTCGAGGGATGAGGTCGAACTCATCTTT.

This clone was seen once. V gene TRDV1 combines with J gene TRDJ1; 10 bases fit TRDD3. The CDR3 has 19 residues. Germline CDR1 and CDR2: TSWWSYY and QGS. V trimming: 0 bases; J trimming: 10 bases; junction bases outside the gene matches: 20. CDR3 protein: CALGELTYTGGSPNGSLIF. The CDR3 DNA follows: TGTGCTCTTGGGGAACTAACCTATACTGGGGGATCACCCAATGGGTCACTCATCTTT.

The rearrangement uses TRDV1 and TRDJ1, with D possibly being TRDD3 (5 bases). CDR3 size: 18 residues. Between the trimmed V and J ends, which lost 0 bases and 0 bases, there was a span of 17 bases. The germline V gene has CDR1 TSWWSYY and CDR2 QGS. The CDR3 loop reads CALGELPPPRGDTDKLIF. The CDR3 DNA sequence: TGTGCTCTTGGGGAACTTCCTCCTCCGAGGGGGGACACCGATAAACTCATCTTT.

The rearrangement joins TRDV1 to TRDJ1; TRDD3 aligns across 8 bases. Per the germline V gene, CDR1 is TSWWSYY and CDR2 is QGS. This CDR3 contains 20 residues. After removal of 4 bases from V and 0 bases from J, the junction contained 19 bases not matched to a gene. CDR3 protein: CALGGITIGLGDVHTDKLIF. CDR3 coding DNA: TGTGCTCTTGGGGGCATTACCATCGGCCTGGGGGACGTCCACACCGATAAACTCATCTTT.

This sequence joins TRDV1 and TRDJ1; 7 nucleotides agree with TRDD3. The V gene end was trimmed by 2 bases and the J gene end by 1 base; junction bases not matched to a gene: 10. The CDR3 is 17 residues long. Germline V CDR1 and CDR2: TSWWSYY, QGS. The CDR3 sequence is CALGEGDIRILTDKLIF. The CDR3 nucleotides are TGTGCTCTTGGGGAAGGGGATATAAGGATTCTCACCGATAAACTCATCTTT.

This clone was detected a few times. This chain links TRDV1 with TRDJ1; 9 bases agree with TRDD3. With V trimmed by 2 bases and J by 0 bases, 22 bases remained unmatched. The length of the CDR3 is 22 residues. Germline-derived CDR1 and CDR2 are TSWWSYY and QGS. For the CDR3, the DNA is TGTGCTCTTGGGGAATCCGTCTCTTCCTTCCACATACTGGGGGAAGACACCGATAAACTCATCTTT. This sequence encodes CALGESVSSFHILGEDTDKLIF.

The chain employs TRDV1 and TRDJ1, with 8 bases identical to TRDD3. Trimming removed 6 bases from V and 3 bases from J; junction bases left unmatched: 9. Germline values: CDR1 TSWWSYY, CDR2 QGS. The CDR3 totals 15 residues. The CDR3 DNA reads TGTGCTCTTGGCTCCTGGGATACGCTTTCCGATAAACTCATCTTT. It is translated as CALGSWDTLSDKLIF.

This clone was found a few times. V usage is TRDV1 and J usage is TRDJ1, with a tentative D call TRDD3 (8 bases). CDR1 and CDR2 from the germline V gene are TSWWSYY and QGS. The V gene lost 3 bases and the J gene lost 0 bases, with 23 bases spanning the gap. CDR3 length equals 19 residues. Here the CDR3 reads CALGDFLLWGYSYTDKLIF. The CDR3 bases are TGTGCTCTTGGGGATTTCCTACTCTGGGGATACTCGTACACCGATAAACTCATCTTT.

This clone was picked up a small number of times. V gene TRDV1 combines with J gene TRDJ1; 7 nucleotides agree with TRDD2. This CDR3 is built from 15 residues. Germline CDR1 and CDR2: TSWWSYY and QGS. V lost 0 bases, J lost 4 bases, and 5 bases stayed unmatched. The CDR3: CALGELSTFLDKLIF. The CDR3 bases are TGTGCTCTTGGGGAACTTTCTACCTTCCTCGATAAACTCATCTTT.

Concerning this clone: Other DNA sequences from this sample encode an identical CDR3 as well. The rearrangement uses TRDV1 and TRDJ1, with D maybe TRDD3 (6 bases). CDR3 size: 20 residues. V lost 1 base and J 0 bases, leaving 24 bases between the germline ends. The germline V gene has CDR1 TSWWSYY and CDR2 QGS. The CDR3 sequence: CALGEPDLRQGGTHTDKLIF. In DNA form, the CDR3 reads TGTGCTCTTGGGGAACCCGATCTTCGTCAAGGGGGGACCCACACCGATAAACTCATCTTT.

The gene calls are TRDV1 and TRDJ1; D may be TRDD2 (8 bases). CDR3 length equals 25 residues. The germline CDR1 and CDR2 sequences are TSWWSYY and QGS. Trimming removed 6 bases at V and 0 bases at J, with 44 bases between. The CDR3 region is CALGPLPKYTLSTLYWGSYTDKLIF. The CDR3, as DNA: TGTGCTCTTGGTCCCCTTCCTAAGTACACACTTAGCACTTTATACTGGGGATCGTACACCGATAAACTCATCTTT.

In this sample, this clone turned up a few times. The chain joins TRDV1 to TRDJ1; 8 bases line up with TRDD3. From germline, CDR1 is TSWWSYY and CDR2 QGS. The V gene end was trimmed by 0 bases and the J gene end by 6 bases; junction bases not matched to a gene: 21. CDR3 length equals 20 residues. Here the CDR3 DNA reads TGTGCTCTTGGGGAACTGAAGGCCCCTTCCCCCCTACTGGGGGTGAATAAACTCATCTTT. Its translation is CALGELKAPSPLLGVNKLIF.

The rearrangement uses TRDV1 and TRDJ1, with 9 bases fitting TRDD2. CDR3 length equals 17 residues. V shed 4 bases, J shed 2 bases, and the junction held 11 bases outside the gene matches. Per germline, CDR1 TSWWSYY and CDR2 QGS. DNA for the CDR3: TGTGCTCTTGGGGCACCTTCCTACTCCGTAACGACCGATAAACTCATCTTT. Encoded protein: CALGAPSYSVTTDKLIF.

In its sample, this clone was seen a few times. The J gene is TRDJ1, the V gene TRDV1, with TRDD3 identical over 8 bases. Germline CDR1 and CDR2: TSWWSYY and QGS. This CDR3 region has 18 residues. With V trimmed by 1 base and J by 0 bases, 10 bases remained unmatched. CDR3 DNA sequence: TGTGCTCTTGGGGAACCCCGTAACTGGGGGGTCGACACCGATAAACTCATCTTT. Protein: CALGEPRNWGVDTDKLIF.